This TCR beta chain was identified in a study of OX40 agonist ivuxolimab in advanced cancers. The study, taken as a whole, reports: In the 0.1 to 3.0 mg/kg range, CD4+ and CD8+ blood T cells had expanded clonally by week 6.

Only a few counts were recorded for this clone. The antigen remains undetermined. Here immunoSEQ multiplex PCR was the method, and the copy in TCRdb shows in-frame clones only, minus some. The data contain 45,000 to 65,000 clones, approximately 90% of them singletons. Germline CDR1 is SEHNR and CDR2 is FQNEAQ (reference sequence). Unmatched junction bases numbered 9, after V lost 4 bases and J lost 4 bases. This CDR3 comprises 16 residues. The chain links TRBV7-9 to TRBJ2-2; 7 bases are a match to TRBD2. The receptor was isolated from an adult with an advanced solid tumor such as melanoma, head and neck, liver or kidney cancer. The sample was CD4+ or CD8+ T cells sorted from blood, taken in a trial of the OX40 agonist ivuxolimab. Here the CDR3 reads CASSSLIAGTTGELFF. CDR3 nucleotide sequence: TGTGCCAGCAGCTCCCTTATAGCGGGCACCACCGGGGAGCTGTTTTTT. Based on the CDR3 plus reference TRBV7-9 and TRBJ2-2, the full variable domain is DTGVSQNPRHKITKRGQNVTFRCDPISEHNRLYWYRQTLGQGPEFLTYFQNEAQLEKSRLLSDRFSAERPKGSFSTLEIQRTEQGDSAMYLCASSSLIAGTTGELFFGEGSRLTVL.